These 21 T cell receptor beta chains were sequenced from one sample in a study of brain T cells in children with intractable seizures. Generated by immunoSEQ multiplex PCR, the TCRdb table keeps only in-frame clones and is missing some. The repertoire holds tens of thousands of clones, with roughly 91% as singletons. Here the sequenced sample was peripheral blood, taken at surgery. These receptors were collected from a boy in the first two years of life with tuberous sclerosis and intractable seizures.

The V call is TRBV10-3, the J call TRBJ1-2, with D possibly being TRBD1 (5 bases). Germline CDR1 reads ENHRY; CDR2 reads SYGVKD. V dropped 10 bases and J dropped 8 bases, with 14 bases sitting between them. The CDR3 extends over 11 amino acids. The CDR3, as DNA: TGTGCCACCAGAGGGGAAAGGGGCTACACCTTC. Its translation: CATRGERGYTF.

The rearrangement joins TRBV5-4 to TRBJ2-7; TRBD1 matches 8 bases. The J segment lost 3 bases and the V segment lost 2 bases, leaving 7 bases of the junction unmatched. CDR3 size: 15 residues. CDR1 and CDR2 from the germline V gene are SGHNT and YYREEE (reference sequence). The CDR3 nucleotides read TGTGCCAGCAGCTTAACAGGGGGAATCGTCTACGAGCAGTACTTC. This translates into CASSLTGGIVYEQYF.

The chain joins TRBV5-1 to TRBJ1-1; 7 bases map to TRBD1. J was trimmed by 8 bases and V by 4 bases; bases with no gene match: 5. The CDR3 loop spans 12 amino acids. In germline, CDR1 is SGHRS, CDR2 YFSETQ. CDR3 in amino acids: CASSETGSEAFF. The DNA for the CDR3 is TGCGCCAGCAGCGAGACAGGGTCGGAAGCTTTCTTT. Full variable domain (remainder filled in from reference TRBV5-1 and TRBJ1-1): KAGVTQTPRYLIKTRGQQVTLSCSPISGHRSVSWYQQTPGQGLQFLFEYFSETQRNKGNFPGRFSGRQFSNSRSEMNVSTLELGDSALYLCASSETGSEAFFGQGTRLTVV.

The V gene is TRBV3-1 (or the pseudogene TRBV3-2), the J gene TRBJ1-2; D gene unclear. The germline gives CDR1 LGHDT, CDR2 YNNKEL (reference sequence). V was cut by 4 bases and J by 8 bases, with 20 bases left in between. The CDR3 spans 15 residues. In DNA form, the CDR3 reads TGTGCCAGCAGCCCCCCGCGGGCTTCTCGGCCGGGCTACACCTTC. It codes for CASSPPRASRPGYTF.

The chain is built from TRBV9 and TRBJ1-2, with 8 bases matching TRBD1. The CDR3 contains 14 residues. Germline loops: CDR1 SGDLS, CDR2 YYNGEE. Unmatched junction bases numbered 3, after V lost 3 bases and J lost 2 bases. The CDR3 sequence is CASSGRQGNYGYTF. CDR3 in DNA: TGTGCCAGCAGCGGGCGACAGGGGAACTATGGCTACACCTTC.

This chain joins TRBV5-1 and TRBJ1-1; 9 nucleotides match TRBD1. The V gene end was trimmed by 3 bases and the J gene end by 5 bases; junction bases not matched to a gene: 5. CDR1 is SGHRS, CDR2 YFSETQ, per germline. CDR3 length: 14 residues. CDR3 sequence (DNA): TGCGCCAGCAGCTCCGGACAGGGGATGACTGAAGCTTTCTTT. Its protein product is CASSSGQGMTEAFF.

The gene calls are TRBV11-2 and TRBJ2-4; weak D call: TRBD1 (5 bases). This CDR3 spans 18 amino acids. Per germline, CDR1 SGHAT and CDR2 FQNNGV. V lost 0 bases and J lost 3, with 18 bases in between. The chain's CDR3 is CASSLDGWQGWGKNIQYF. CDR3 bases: TGTGCCAGCAGCTTAGATGGATGGCAGGGATGGGGCAAAAACATTCAGTACTTC.

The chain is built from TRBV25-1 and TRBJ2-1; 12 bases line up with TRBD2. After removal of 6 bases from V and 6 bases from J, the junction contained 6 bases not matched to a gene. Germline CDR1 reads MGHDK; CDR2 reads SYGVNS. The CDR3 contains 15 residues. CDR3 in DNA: TGTGCCAGCAGGGATCTAGCGGGAGGGGTCAATGAGCAGTTCTTC. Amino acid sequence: CASRDLAGGVNEQFF.

The CDR3 is CASSQGRTQDFLVYSPLHF. Here the CDR3 DNA reads TGTGCCAGCAGCCAAGGACGCACACAGGATTTCCTCGTGTATTCACCCCTCCACTTT. V and J are TRBV3-1 (or the pseudogene TRBV3-2) and TRBJ1-6; D is possibly TRBD1 (5 bases). The CDR3 sequence is 19 residues long. From germline, CDR1 is LGHDT and CDR2 YNNKEL (reference sequence). V lost 1 base and J 8 bases, leaving 24 bases between the germline ends.

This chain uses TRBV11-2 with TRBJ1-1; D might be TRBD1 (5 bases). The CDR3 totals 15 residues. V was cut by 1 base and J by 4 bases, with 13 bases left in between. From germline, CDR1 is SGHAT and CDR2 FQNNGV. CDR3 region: CASSLGQGRTTEAFF. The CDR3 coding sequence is TGTGCCAGCAGCTTAGGGCAGGGTAGGACCACTGAAGCTTTCTTT. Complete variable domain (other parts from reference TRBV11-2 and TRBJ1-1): EAGVAQSPRYKIIEKRQSVAFWCNPISGHATLYWYQQILGQGPKLLIQFQNNGVVDDSQLPKDRFSAERLKGVDSTLKIQPAKLEDSAVYLCASSLGQGRTTEAFFGQGTRLTVV.

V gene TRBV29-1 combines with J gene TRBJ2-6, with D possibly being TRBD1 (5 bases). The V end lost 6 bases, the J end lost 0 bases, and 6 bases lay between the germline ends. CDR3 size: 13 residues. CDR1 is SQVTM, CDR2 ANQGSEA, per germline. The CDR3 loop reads CSVDSSGANVLTF. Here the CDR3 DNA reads TGCAGCGTAGACAGCTCTGGGGCCAACGTCCTGACTTTC.

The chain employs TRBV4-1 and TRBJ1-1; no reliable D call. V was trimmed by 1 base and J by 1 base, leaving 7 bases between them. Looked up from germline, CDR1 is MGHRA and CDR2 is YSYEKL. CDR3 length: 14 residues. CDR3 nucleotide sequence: TGCGCCAGCAGCCAAGCGAAAGGGAACACTGAAGCTTTCTTT. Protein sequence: CASSQAKGNTEAFF.

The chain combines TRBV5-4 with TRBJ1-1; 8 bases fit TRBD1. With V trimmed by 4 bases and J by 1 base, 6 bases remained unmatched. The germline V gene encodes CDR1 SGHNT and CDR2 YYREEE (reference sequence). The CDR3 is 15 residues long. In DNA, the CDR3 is TGTGCCAGCAGCACGGATGACAGGGGGAACACTGAAGCTTTCTTT. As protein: CASSTDDRGNTEAFF. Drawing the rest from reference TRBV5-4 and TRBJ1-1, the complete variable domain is ETGVTQSPTHLIKTRGQQVTLRCSSQSGHNTVSWYQQALGQGPQFIFQYYREEENGRGNFPPRFSGLQFPNYSSELNVNALELDDSALYLCASSTDDRGNTEAFFGQGTRLTVV.

The CDR3 region is CASSYTGRARNSPLHF. CDR3 nucleotides: TGTGCCAGCAGTTACACAGGAAGGGCACGTAATTCACCCCTCCACTTT. The rearrangement joins TRBV6-5 to TRBJ1-6; D possibly corresponds to TRBD1 (5 bases). V was pared by 2 bases and J by 6 bases, with 14 bases between. Germline-derived CDR1 and CDR2 are MNHEY and SVGAGI. The length of the CDR3 is 16 residues.

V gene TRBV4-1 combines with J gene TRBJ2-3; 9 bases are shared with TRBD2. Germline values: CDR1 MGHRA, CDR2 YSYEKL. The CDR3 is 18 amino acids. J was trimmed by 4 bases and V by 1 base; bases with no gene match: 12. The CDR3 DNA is TGCGCCAGCAGCCAAGTACATCGCGGGAGGGCCCTGCCAGATACGCAGTATTTT. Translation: CASSQVHRGRALPDTQYF.

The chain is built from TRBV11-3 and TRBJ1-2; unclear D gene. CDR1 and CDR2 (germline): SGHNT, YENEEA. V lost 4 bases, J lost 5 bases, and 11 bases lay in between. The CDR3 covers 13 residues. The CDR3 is CASSSPHRYGYTF. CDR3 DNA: TGTGCCAGCAGCTCACCGCACAGATATGGCTACACCTTC.

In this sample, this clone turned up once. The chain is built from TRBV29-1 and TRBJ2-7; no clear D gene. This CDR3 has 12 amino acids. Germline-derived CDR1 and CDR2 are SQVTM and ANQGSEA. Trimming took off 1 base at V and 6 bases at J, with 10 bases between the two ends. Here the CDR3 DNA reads TGCAGCGTTGAAGGTAGGCCCGGCGAGCAGTACTTC. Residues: CSVEGRPGEQYF.

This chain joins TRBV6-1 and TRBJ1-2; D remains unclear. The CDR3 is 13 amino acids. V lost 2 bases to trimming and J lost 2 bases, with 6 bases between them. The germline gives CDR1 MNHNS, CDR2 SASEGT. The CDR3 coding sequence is TGTGCCAGCAGTGAATGGGAAAACTATGGCTACACCTTC. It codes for CASSEWENYGYTF.

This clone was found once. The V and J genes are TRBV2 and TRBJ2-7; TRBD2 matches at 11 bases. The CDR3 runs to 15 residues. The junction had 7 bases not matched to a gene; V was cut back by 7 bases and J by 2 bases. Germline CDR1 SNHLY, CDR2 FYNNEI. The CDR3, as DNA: TGTGCCAGCATCTTTGGACTAGCGGGCACCTACGAGCAGTACTTC. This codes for CASIFGLAGTYEQYF.

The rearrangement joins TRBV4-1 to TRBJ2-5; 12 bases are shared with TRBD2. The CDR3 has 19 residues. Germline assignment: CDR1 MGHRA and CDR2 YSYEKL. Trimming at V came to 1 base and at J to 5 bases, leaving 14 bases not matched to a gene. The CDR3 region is CASSQALRLAGGEGETQYF. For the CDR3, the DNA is TGCGCCAGCAGCCAAGCCCTACGCCTAGCGGGAGGGGAGGGGGAGACCCAGTACTTC.

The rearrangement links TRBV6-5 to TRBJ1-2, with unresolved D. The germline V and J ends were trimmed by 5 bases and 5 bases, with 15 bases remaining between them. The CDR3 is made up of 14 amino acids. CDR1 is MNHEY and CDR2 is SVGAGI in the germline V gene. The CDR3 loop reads CASSRPGGFYGYTF. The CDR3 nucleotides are TGTGCCAGCAGTCGCCCCGGAGGGTTTTATGGCTACACCTTC.